The entry that follows covers one T cell receptor beta chain sequence. Its antigen is undetermined. One end of the junction fails to match germline, which may point to a read error. The CDR3 covers 17 residues. The germline gives CDR1 LNHDA, CDR2 SQIVND (reference sequence). The sample is drawn from a study of T cell responses to AZD1222 COVID-19 vaccine. General study points: Seropositive AZD1222 recipients at baseline numbered only five or six. Unmutated variant regions are reportedly targeted by nearly half of spike-specific TCRs. Clonal diversity was possibly underestimated, and white British individuals and females predominated among donors.

Repertoires were generated with immunoSEQ multiplex PCR, while TCRdb's copy carries only in-frame clones and drops some. Of 150,000 to 190,000 clones in the sample, about 88% were seen once. The material sequenced was peripheral blood, taken after recovery from COVID-19. The sequence came from an adult who had recovered from COVID-19. V gene TRBV19 combines with J gene TRBJ2-1; 9 positions agree with TRBD2. The DNA for the CDR3 is TGTGCCAGTGGTATCCGAACGGCGGGGGGGCAGTACAATGAGCAGTTCTTC. Its translation: CASGIRTAGGQYNEQFF.